This T cell receptor beta chain was sequenced during a study of regulatory T cells in long-lasting Graves disease. Across the study: Patients newly diagnosed with Graves' had been on antithyroid drugs for under 3 months.

Trimming pared 0 bases from V and 10 bases from J, leaving 15 bases between. The CDR3 covers 14 residues. Germline assignment: CDR1 SGHAT and CDR2 FQNNGV. Building the TCR beta libraries relied on iRepertoire HTBI primers, and CDR3 regions underwent Arm-PCR. From the multiplex PCR reads, TCRdb called clonotypes with MiXCR, one entry per CDR3 protein. The profile covers over 500,000 distinct CDR3 sequences, with about 16% appearing a single time and about 11% taken by the ten largest. This clonotype was found many times. Its cognate antigen is unknown. Overall study results and limits: Tissue studied was limited to peripheral blood, excluding thyroid tissue.

Time point reported: newly diagnosed GD, antithyroid drugs for less than 3 months. The TCR library was made from RNA extracted from PBMCs. EDTA tubes received 9 to 10 milliliters of collected peripheral blood. These records were also assigned to another study, of T cells in Graves' hyperthyroidism and ophthalmopathy. Per that paper: With the HTBI primer set, the TCR CDR3 went through a first round of RT-PCR.

The sample here was peripheral blood mononuclear cells (PBMCs), taken at new diagnosis, from a patient treated with antithyroid drugs. This receptor was obtained from a young man with Graves disease. The chain combines TRBV11-2 with TRBJ1-1; no reliable D call. For the CDR3, the DNA is TGTGCCAGCAGCTTAGAGAGGCAGGTCGGCGGAGCTTTCTTT. This codes for CASSLERQVGGAFF.